Each of the 7 T cell receptor beta chains below was sequenced from the same sample in a study of T cell repertoires in cytomegalovirus infection. TCRdb re-analysed the reads in MiXCR, keeping a single row per CDR3 protein. Of 450,000 to 550,000 distinct CDR3 sequences in the sample, roughly 43% were seen once. These receptors lack a known antigen. Sequenced material: cultured PBMCs, taken from culture after CMV antigen stimulation. These receptors all stem from a human donor in good health (CMV status not recorded). Some clones in this sample may be carry-over from other donors' samples.

The chain has TRBV20-1 and TRBJ1-5; the match to TRBD1 covers 8 bases. CDR1 and CDR2 (germline): DFQATT, SNEGSKA (reference sequence). CDR3 length equals 16 residues. V shed 4 bases and J 6 bases; nucleotides not matched to a gene: 14. The CDR3 DNA reads as TGCAGTGCTACGAAAGCAGGGGGCGCGCGGATTCAGCCCCAGCATTTT. Amino acid sequence: CSATKAGGARIQPQHF.

The chain employs TRBV25-1 and TRBJ2-5; no clear D. V dropped 4 bases and J dropped 2 bases, with 11 bases sitting between them. Germline CDR1 and CDR2: MGHDK and SYGVNS. There are 14 residues in the CDR3. The CDR3: CASSGVGWQETQYF. The CDR3 DNA follows: TGTGCCAGCAGTGGGGTAGGGTGGCAAGAGACCCAGTACTTC.

This clonotype was detected only a few times. The chain has TRBV7-2 and TRBJ1-2; D gene ambiguous. Germline CDR1 and CDR2: SGHTA and FQGNSA. CDR3 length: 13 amino acids. Trimming shortened V by 4 bases and J by 4 bases, and 10 bases separated the two germline ends. CDR3 sequence reads: CASSSPDIYGYTF. The CDR3 DNA reads TGTGCCAGCAGCTCACCGGATATCTATGGCTACACCTTC.

In the case of this clonotype: Sequence at one end of the junction differs from germline and may be a read error. The J gene is TRBJ2-5, the V gene TRBV4-1, with a weak D call TRBD1 (5 bases). Germline V gene data show CDR1 as MGHRA and CDR2 as YSYEKL. This CDR3 has 15 amino acids. The CDR3 spells CASSQGERDQETQYF. The DNA of the CDR3 is TGTGCCAGCAGCCAAGGGGAAAGGGACCAAGAGACCCAGTACTTC.

The chain employs TRBV29-1 and TRBJ2-5, with D perhaps matching TRBD1 (5 bases). V dropped 2 bases and J dropped 10 bases, with 14 bases sitting between them. CDR1 is SQVTM and CDR2 is ANQGSEA in the germline V gene. The CDR3 loop spans 12 amino acids. CDR3 loop: CSVESLKGDQYF. The CDR3 coding sequence is TGCAGCGTTGAATCCCTTAAAGGGGACCAGTACTTC.

The genes are TRBV7-2 and TRBJ2-1, with TRBD2 as a possible D gene (6 bases). The germline V and J ends were trimmed by 6 bases and 4 bases, with 16 bases remaining between them. The germline V gene has CDR1 SGHTA and CDR2 FQGNSA. The CDR3 is 15 amino acids. The CDR3 protein is CASREPGLVYNEQFF. CDR3 sequence (DNA): TGTGCCAGCAGGGAACCGGGACTGGTTTACAATGAGCAGTTCTTC.

This clonotype occurred a few times. The chain couples TRBV7-8 to TRBJ2-1; the D gene is possibly TRBD1 (5 bases). V lost 4 bases and J lost 9, with 13 bases in between. CDR1 is SGHVS, CDR2 FQNEAQ, per germline. This CDR3 is built from 13 residues. The CDR3 reads CASSSTRVSEQFF. The DNA for the CDR3 is TGTGCCAGCAGCTCGACCAGGGTATCTGAGCAGTTCTTC.